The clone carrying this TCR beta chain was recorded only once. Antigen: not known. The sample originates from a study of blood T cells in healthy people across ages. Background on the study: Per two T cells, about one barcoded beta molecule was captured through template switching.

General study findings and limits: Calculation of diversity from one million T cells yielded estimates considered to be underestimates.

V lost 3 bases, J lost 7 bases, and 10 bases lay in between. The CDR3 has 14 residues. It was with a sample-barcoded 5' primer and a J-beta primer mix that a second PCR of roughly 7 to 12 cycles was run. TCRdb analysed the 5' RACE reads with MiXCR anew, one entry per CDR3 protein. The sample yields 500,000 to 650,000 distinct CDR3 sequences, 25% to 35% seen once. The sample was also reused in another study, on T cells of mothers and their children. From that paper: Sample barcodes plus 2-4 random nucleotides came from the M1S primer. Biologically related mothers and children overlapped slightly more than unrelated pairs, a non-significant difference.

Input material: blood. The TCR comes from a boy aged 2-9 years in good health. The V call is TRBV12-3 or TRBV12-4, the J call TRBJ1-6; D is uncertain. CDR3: CASSLRSGNSPLHF. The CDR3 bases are TGTGCCAGCAGTTTGCGGTCGGGGAATTCACCCCTCCACTTT.